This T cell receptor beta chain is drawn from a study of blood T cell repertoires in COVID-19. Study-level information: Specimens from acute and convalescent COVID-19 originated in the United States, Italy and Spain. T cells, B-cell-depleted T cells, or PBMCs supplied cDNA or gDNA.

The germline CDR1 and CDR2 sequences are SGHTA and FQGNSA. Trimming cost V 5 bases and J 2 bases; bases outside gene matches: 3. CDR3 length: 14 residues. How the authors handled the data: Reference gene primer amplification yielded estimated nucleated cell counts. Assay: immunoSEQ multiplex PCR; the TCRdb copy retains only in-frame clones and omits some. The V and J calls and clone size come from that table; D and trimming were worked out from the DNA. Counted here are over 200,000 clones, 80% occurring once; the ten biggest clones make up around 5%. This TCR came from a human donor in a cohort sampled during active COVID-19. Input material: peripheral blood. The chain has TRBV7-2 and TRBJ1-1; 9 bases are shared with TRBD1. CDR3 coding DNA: TGTGCCAGCAGCCACAGGGGGCTCAACACTGAAGCTTTCTTT. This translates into CASSHRGLNTEAFF.